This T cell receptor beta chain was observed in a study of blood T cell repertoires in COVID-19. Across the study: Samples representing acute and convalescent COVID-19 were sourced from the United States, Italy and Spain.

Methods used by the authors: Nucleated cell counts were estimated from reference gene primer amplification. The repertoire was sequenced with immunoSEQ multiplex PCR; TCRdb's copy has only in-frame clones and lacks some. The V and J calls and clone size are taken from that table; D and trimming were inferred from the DNA. Among around 60,000 clones listed, approximately 90% were seen once. This receptor was obtained from an elderly woman with acute or convalescent COVID-19. Material for sequencing was peripheral blood.

Here the CDR3 DNA reads TGCGCCAGCAGCCAAGAGGGGAGTGCAGCTAACTATGGCTACACCTTC. It codes for CASSQEGSAANYGYTF. The gene calls are TRBV4-1 and TRBJ1-2; the D is unclear. Between the trimmed V and J ends, which lost 0 bases and 0 bases, there was a span of 11 bases. Germline V gene data show CDR1 as MGHRA and CDR2 as YSYEKL. The length of the CDR3 is 16 residues.